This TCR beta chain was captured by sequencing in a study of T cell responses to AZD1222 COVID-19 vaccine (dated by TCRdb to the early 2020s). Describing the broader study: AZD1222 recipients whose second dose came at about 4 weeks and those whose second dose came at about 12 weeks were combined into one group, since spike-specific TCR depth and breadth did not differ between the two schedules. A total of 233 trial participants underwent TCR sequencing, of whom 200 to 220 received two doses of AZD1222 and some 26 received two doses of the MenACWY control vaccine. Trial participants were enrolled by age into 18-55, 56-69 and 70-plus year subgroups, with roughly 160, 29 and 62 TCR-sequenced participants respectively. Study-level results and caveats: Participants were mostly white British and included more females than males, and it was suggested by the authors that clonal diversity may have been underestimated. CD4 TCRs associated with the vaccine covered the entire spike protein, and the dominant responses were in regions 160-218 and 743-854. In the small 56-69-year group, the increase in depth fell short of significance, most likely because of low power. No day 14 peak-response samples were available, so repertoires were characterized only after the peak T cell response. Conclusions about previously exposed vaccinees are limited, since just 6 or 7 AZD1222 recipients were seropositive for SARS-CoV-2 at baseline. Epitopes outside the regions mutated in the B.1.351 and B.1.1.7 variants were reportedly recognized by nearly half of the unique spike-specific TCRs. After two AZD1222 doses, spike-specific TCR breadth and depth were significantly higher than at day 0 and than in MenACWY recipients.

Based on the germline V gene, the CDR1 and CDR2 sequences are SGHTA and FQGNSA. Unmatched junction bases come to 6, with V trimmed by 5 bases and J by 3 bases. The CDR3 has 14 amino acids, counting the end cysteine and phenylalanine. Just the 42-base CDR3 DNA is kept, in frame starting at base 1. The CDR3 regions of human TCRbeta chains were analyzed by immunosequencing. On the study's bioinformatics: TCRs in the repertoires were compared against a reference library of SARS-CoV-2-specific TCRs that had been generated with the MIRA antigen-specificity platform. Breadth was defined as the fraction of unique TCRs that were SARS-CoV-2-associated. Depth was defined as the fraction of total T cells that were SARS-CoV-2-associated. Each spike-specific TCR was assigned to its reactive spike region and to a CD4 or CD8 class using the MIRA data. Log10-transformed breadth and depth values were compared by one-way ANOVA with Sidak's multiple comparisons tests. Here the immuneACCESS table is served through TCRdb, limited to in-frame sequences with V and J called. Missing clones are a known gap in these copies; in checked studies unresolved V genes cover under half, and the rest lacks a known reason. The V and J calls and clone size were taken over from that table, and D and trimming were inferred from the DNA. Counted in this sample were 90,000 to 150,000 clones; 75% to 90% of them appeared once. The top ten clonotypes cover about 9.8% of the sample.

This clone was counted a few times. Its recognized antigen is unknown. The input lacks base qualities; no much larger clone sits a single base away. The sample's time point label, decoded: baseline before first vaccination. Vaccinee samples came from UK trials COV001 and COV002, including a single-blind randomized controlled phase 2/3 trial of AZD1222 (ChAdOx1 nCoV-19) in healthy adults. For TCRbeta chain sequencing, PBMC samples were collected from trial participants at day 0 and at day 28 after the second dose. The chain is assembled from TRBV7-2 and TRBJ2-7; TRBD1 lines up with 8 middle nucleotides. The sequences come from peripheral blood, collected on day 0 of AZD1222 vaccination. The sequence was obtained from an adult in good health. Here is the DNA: TGTGCCAGCAGCCAGACAGGGGTGTACTACGAGCAGTACTTC. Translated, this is CASSQTGVYYEQYF.